The rows below give T cell receptor beta chains drawn from one sample of a study of T cell changes during pregnancy in multiple sclerosis. Sequencing was performed with immunoSEQ multiplex PCR; in TCRdb, only in-frame clones are kept and a portion is missing. This table holds fewer than 90,000 clones, approximately 95% found once. The material was peripheral blood, obtained after pregnancy. The source is a female donor in good health, enrolled as a control in a pregnancy study. Both conserved end residues are part of each CDR3. The D gene is left open where the match is weak.

d_gene,v_gene,j_gene,CDR3aa
TRBD1,TRBV6-1,TRBJ1-5,CASSGGQDSNQPQHF
.,TRBV9,TRBJ2-3,CASSVDGSSTDTQYF
TRBD1,TRBV11-2,TRBJ2-7,CASSLAPGGYEQYF
.,TRBV5-6,TRBJ1-1,CASSLFAANTEAFF
.,TRBV11-3,TRBJ2-1,CASSLGPRTLGGEQFF
.,TRBV2,TRBJ1-1,CASYWTRNTEAFF
TRBD2,TRBV9,TRBJ2-2,CASSLGVAGYTGELFF
.,TRBV4-1,TRBJ1-1,CASSQEEGLNTEAFF
.,TRBV7-9,TRBJ2-5,CASSLSEQETQYF
TRBD1,TRBV19,TRBJ2-7,CASSETGGSAYEQYF
.,TRBV11-2,TRBJ2-5,CASSLQGETQYF
TRBD2,TRBV7-9,TRBJ2-1,CASSLIAGGSEQFF
TRBD1,TRBV7-9,TRBJ1-4,CASSLGQMRGTNEKLFF
TRBD2,TRBV19,TRBJ2-1,CASSIGTGRIAGGRNEQFF
TRBD1,TRBV28,TRBJ2-5,CASTLMGTGGAETQYF
TRBD1,TRBV5-4,TRBJ1-2,CASSFTGTGNYGYTF
TRBD1,TRBV7-9,TRBJ1-4,CASSPGQINEKLFF
TRBD1,TRBV10-3,TRBJ2-3,CAISESGQGRTDTQYF
TRBD2,TRBV5-6,TRBJ2-7,CASSLPGLAAQQYF
TRBD1,TRBV29-1,TRBJ2-3,CSADAIQGANTDTQYF
TRBD2,TRBV5-1,TRBJ2-7,CASSWGASGSLYEQYF
.,TRBV2,TRBJ2-3,CASTQGTDTQYF
.,TRBV2,TRBJ2-1,CASSDTQGAEYNEQFF
.,TRBV7-2,TRBJ1-1,CASSLGRENTEAFF
TRBD1,TRBV18,TRBJ2-5,CASSRTGEYQETQYF
TRBD2,TRBV19,TRBJ2-7,CASSLGLANYEQYF
.,TRBV19,TRBJ2-5,CASSISVGEQETQYF
TRBD2,TRBV7-9,TRBJ2-1,CASSLVLAGHNEQFF
.,TRBV5-6,TRBJ2-5,CASSFAGGAAETQYF
TRBD2,TRBV27,TRBJ2-3,CASSRPGLAGDTQYF
.,TRBV5-4,TRBJ2-7,CASSSSDNYEQYF
TRBD2,TRBV27,TRBJ2-7,CASSYSGRGYEQYF
TRBD2,TRBV5-4,TRBJ2-5,CASSSDPGLAGVGETQYF
TRBD2,TRBV5-1,TRBJ2-2,CASSLGTSGRSGELFF
.,TRBV7-6,TRBJ2-7,CASSTLAAAEQYF
.,TRBV6-1,TRBJ1-5,CASSELGQGLGQPQHF
TRBD2,TRBV9,TRBJ2-1,CASSVGGATSGTYNEQFF
TRBD1,TRBV27,TRBJ2-4,CASSLRGDRQNIQYF